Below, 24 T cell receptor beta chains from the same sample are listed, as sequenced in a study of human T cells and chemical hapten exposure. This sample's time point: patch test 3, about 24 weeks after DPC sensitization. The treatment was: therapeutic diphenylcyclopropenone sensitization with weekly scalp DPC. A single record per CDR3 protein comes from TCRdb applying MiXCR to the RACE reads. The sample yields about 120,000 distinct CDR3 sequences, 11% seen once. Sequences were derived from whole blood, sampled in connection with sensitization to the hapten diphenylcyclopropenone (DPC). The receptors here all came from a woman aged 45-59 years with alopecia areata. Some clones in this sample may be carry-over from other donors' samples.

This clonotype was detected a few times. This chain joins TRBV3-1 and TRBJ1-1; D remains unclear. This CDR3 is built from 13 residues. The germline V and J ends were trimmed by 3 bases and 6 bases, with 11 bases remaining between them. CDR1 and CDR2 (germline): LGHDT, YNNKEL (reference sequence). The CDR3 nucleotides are TGTGCCAGCAGCCACGTTTCGCGGGCTGAAGCTTTCTTT. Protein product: CASSHVSRAEAFF.

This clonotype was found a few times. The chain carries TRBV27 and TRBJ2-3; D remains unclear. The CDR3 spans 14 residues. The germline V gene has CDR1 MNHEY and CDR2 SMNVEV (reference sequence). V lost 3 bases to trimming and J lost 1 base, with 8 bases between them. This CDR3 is CASSFSTGTDTQYF. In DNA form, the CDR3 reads TGTGCCAGCAGTTTCAGCACGGGCACAGATACGCAGTATTTT.

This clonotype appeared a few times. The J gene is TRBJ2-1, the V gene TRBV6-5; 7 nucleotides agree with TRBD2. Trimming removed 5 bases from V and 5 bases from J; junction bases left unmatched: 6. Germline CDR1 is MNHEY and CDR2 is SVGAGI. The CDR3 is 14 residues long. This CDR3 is CASSPLAGDNEQFF. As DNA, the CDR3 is TGTGCCAGCAGTCCTTTGGCGGGGGACAATGAGCAGTTCTTC.

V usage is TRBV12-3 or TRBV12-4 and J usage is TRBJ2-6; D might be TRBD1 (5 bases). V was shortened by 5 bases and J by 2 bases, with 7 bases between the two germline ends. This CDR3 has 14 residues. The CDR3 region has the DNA TGTGCCAGCAGTATGGGGCCTGGGGCCAACGTCCTGACTTTC. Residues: CASSMGPGANVLTF.

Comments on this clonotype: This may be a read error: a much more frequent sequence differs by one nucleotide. The CDR3 protein is CASSYALSSVSLKETQYF. DNA of the CDR3: TGTGCCAGCAGTTACGCTTTATCTAGCGTTAGCCTGAAAGAGACCCAGTACTTC. The chain couples TRBV6-6 to TRBJ2-5; possibly TRBD2 for D (6 bases). V was clipped by 2 bases and J by 3 bases, with 22 bases between them. This CDR3 comprises 18 residues. Germline-derived CDR1 and CDR2 are MNHNY and SVGAGI (reference sequence).

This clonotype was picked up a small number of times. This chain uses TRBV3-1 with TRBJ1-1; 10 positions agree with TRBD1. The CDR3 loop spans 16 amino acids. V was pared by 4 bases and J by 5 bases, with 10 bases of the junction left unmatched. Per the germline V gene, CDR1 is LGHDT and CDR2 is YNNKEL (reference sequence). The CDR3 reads CASSPWDRGIGTEAFF. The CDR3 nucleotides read TGTGCCAGCAGCCCCTGGGACAGGGGAATAGGGACTGAAGCTTTCTTT.

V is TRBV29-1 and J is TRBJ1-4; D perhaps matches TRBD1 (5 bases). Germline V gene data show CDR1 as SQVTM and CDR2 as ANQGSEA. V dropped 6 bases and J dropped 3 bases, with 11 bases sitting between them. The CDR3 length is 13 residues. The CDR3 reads CSVLPRANEKLFF. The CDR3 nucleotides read TGCAGCGTCCTGCCCAGGGCTAATGAAAAACTGTTTTTT.

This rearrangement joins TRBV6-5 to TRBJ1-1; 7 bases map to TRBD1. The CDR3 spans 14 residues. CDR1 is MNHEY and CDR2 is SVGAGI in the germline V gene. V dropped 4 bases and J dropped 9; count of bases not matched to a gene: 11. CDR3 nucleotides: TGTGCCAGCAGTTCCCAGGCGGGACAGCGGAAAGCTTTCTTT. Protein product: CASSSQAGQRKAFF.

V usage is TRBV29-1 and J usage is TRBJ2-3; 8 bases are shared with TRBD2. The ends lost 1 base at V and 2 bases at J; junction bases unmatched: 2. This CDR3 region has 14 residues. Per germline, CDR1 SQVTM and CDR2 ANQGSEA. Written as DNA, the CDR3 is TGCAGCGTTGAAGTCGGACTAGCCACAGATACGCAGTATTTT. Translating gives CSVEVGLATDTQYF.

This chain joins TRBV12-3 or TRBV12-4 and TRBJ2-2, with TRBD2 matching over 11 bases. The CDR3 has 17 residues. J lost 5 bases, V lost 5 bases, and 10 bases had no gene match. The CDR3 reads CASSPALLAGVTGELFF. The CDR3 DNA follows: TGTGCCAGCAGTCCCGCCCTACTAGCGGGAGTTACCGGGGAGCTGTTTTTT.

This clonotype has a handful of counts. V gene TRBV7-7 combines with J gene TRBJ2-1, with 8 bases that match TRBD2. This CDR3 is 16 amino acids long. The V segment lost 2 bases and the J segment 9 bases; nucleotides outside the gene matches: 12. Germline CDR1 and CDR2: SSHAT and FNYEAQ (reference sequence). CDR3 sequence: CASSLFHPRGGSEQFF. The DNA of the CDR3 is TGTGCCAGCAGCTTATTCCACCCACGGGGGGGAAGTGAGCAGTTCTTC.

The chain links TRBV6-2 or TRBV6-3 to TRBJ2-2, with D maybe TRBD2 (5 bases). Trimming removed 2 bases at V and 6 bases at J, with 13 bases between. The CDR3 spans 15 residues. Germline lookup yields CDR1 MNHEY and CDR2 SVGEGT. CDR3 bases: TGTGCCAGCAGTTACGTTATTGGACTTGCCGGGGAGCTGTTTTTT. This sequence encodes CASSYVIGLAGELFF.

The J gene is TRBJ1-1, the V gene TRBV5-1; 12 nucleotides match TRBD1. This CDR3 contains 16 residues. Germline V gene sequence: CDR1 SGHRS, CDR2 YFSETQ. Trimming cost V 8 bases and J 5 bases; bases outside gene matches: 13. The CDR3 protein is CASTTGTGGERTEAFF. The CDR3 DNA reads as TGCGCCAGTACCACCGGGACAGGGGGCGAGAGGACTGAAGCTTTCTTT. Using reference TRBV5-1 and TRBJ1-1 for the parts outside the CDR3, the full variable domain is KAGVTQTPRYLIKTRGQQVTLSCSPISGHRSVSWYQQTPGQGLQFLFEYFSETQRNKGNFPGRFSGRQFSNSRSEMNVSTLELGDSALYLCASTTGTGGERTEAFFGQGTRLTVV.

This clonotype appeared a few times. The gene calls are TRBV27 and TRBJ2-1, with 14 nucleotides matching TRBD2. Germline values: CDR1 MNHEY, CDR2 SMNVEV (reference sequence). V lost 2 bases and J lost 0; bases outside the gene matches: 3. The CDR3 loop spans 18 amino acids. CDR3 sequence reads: CASSLRGTSGSSYNEQFF. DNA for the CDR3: TGTGCCAGCAGTTTAAGGGGGACTAGCGGGAGCTCCTACAATGAGCAGTTCTTC.

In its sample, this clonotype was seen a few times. The CDR3 is CASSAPKSNQPQHF. The CDR3 nucleotides read TGTGCCAGCAGCGCCCCGAAGAGCAATCAGCCCCAGCATTTT. The V and J genes are TRBV11-3 and TRBJ1-5; no firm D call. Germline V gene sequence: CDR1 SGHNT, CDR2 YENEEA. The length of the CDR3 is 14 residues. V was trimmed by 5 bases and J by 1 base, leaving 9 bases between them.

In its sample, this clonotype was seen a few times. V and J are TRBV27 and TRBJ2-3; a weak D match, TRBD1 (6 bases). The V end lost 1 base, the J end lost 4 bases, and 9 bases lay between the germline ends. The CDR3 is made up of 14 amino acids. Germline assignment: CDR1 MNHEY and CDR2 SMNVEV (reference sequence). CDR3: CASSLWGRPDTQYF. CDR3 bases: TGTGCCAGCAGTTTATGGGGGCGCCCAGATACGCAGTATTTT.

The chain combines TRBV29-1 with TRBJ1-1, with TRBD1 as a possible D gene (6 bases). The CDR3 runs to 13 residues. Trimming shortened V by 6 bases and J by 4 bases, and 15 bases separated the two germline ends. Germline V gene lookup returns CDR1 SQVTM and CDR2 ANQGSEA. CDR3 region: CSVGGTPGTEAFF. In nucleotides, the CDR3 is TGCAGCGTCGGCGGGACACCGGGCACTGAAGCTTTCTTT.

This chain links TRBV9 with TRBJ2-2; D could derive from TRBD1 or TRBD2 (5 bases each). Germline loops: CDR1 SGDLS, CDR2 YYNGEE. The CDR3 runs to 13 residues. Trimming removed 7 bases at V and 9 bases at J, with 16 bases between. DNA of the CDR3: TGTGCCAGCTCCAGGGACCCAGACCGGGAGCTGTTTTTT. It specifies CASSRDPDRELFF. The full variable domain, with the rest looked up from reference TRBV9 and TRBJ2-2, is DSGVTQTPKHLITATGQRVTLRCSPRSGDLSVYWYQQSLDQGLQFLIQYYNGEERAKGNILERFSAQQFPDLHSELNLSSLELGDSALYFCASSRDPDRELFFGEGSRLTVL.

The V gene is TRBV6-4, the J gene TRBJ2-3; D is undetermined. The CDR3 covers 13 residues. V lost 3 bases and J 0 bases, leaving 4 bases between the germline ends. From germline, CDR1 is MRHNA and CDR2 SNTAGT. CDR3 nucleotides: TGTGCCAGCAGTGAGGGTAGCACAGATACGCAGTATTTT. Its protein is CASSEGSTDTQYF.

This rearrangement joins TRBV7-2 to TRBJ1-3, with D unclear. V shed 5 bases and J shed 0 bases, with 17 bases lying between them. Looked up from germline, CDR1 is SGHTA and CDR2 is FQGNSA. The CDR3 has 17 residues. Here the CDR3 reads CASSPPMSGPSGNTIYF. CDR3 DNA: TGTGCCAGCAGCCCGCCTATGTCCGGACCCTCTGGAAACACCATATATTTT.

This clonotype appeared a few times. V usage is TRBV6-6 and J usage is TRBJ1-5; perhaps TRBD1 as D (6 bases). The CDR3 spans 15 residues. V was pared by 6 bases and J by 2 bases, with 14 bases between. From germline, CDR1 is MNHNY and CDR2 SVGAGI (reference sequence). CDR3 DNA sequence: TGTGCCAGCAGACGAAACAGGGAGGGCAATCAGCCCCAGCATTTT. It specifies CASRRNREGNQPQHF.

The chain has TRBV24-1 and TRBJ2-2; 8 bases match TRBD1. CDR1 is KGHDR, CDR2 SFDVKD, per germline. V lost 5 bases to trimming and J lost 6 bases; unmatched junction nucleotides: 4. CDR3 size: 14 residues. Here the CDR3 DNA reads TGTGCCACCAGTGCGACAGGGGCAGCCGGGGAGCTGTTTTTT. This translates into CATSATGAAGELFF.

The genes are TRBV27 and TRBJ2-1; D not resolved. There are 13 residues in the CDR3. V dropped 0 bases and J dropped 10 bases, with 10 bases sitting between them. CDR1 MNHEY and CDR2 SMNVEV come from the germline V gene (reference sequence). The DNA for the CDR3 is TGTGCCAGCAGTTTATCCAGCCGATTAGAGCAGTTCTTC. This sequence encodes CASSLSSRLEQFF.

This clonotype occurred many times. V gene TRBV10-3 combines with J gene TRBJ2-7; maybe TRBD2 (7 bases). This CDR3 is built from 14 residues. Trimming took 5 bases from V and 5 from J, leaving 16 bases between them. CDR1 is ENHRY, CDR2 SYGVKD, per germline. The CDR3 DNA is TGTGCCATCAGTAATGTGGGAGGGGGTGACGAGCAGTACTTC. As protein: CAISNVGGGDEQYF.